This TCR beta chain comes out of a study of blood T cell repertoires in COVID-19. Membership in each cohort depended on participant-reported clinical history. Original analysis: Estimated nucleated cell counts came from reference gene primer amplification. Assay used: immunoSEQ multiplex PCR; TCRdb lists only in-frame clones, some missing. From that table come the V and J calls and clone size; the DNA was used to work out D and trimming. There are about 200,000 clones in the sample; around 88% occur only once, and 4.5% to 6.5% lies in the top ten. This CDR3 has 15 amino acids. CDR1 and CDR2 from the germline V gene are ENHRY and SYGVKD. V trimming: 7 bases; J trimming: 1 base; junction bases outside the gene matches: 10.

The chain employs TRBV10-3 and TRBJ2-7, with 7 bases matching TRBD2. The sequencing input was PBMCs or T cells enriched from blood (not recorded which). The origin of this receptor is a man aged 40-49 years with acute COVID-19. The CDR3 reads CAITAGEGRSYEQYF. The CDR3 nucleotides are TGTGCCATCACGGCCGGGGAGGGGAGATCCTACGAGCAGTACTTC.